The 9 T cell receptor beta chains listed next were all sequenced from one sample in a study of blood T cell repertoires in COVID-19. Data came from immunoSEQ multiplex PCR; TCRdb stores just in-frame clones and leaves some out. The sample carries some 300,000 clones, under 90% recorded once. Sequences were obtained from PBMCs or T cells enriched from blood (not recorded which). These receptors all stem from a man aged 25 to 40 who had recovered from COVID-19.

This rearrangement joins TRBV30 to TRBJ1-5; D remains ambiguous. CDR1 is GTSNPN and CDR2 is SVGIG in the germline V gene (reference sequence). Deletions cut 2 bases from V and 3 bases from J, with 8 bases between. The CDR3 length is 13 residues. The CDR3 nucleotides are TGTGCCTGGAGTCCCCAGATCAATCAGCCCCAGCATTTT. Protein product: CAWSPQINQPQHF. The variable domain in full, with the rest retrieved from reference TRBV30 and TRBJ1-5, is SQTIHQWPATLVQPVGSPLSLECTVEGTSNPNLYWYRQAAGRGLQLLFYSVGIGQISSEVPQNLSASRPQDRQFILSSKKLLLSDSGFYLCAWSPQINQPQHFGDGTRLSIL.

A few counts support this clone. The chain's CDR3 is CATSSPSGTGNPGELFF. For the CDR3, the DNA is TGTGCCACCAGTTCCCCCAGCGGGACAGGTAATCCCGGGGAGCTGTTTTTT. The chain has TRBV24-1 and TRBJ2-2; a weak D match, TRBD1 (8 bases). Trimming cost V 6 bases and J 6 bases, with 22 bases left between them. The CDR3 is 17 residues long. Germline loops: CDR1 KGHDR, CDR2 SFDVKD.

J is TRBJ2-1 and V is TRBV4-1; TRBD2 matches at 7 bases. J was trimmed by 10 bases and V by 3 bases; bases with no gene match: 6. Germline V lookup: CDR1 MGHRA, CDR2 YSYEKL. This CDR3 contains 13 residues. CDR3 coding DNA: TGCGCCAGCAGCCAGGGGGGGACTTCCGAGCAGTTCTTC. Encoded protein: CASSQGGTSEQFF.

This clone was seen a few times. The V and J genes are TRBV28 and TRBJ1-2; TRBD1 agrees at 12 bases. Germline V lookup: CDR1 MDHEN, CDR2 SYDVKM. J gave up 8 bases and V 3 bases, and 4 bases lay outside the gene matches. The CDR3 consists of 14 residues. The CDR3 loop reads CASSFRDRGRGYTF. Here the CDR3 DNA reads TGTGCCAGCAGTTTCCGGGACAGGGGGCGAGGCTACACCTTC.

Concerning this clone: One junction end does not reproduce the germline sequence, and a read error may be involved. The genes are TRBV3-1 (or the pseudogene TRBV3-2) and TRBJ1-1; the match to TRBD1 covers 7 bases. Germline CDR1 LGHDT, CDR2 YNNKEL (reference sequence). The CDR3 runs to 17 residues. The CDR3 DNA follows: TGTGCCAGCAGCCAAGATACCAGGGGGGCCCTGAAGACTGAAGCTTTCTTT. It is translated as CASSQDTRGALKTEAFF.

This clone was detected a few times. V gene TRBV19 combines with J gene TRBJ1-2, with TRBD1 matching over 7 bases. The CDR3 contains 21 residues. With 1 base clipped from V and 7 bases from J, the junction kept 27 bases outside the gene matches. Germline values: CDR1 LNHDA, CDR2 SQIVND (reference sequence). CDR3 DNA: TGTGCCAGTAGTATAGGGCCCCGAGACAGGGACCTCCCCACGACAAGACCTGGCTACACCTTC. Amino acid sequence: CASSIGPRDRDLPTTRPGYTF.

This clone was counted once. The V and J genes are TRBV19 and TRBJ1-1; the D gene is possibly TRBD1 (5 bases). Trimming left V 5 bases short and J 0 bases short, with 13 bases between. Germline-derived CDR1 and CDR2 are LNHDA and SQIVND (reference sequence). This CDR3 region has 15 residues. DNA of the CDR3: TGTGCCAGTAGTGTCCGCCGGGGGATGAACACTGAAGCTTTCTTT. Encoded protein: CASSVRRGMNTEAFF. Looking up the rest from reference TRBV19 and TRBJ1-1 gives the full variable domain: DGGITQSPKYLFRKEGQNVTLSCEQNLNHDAMYWYRQDPGQGLRLIYYSQIVNDFQKGDIAEGYSVSREKKESFPLTVTSAQKNPTAFYLCASSVRRGMNTEAFFGQGTRLTVV.

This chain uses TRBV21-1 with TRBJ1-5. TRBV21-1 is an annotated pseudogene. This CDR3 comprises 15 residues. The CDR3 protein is CASRERGRGNQPQHF. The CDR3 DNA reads TGTGCCAGCAGAGAAAGAGGGCGGGGGAATCAGCCCCAGCATTTT.

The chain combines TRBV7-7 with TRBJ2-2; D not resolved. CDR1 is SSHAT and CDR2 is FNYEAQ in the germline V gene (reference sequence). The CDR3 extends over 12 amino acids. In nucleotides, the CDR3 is TGTGCTAGCTCCCTCCCCCCCGGGGAGCTGTTTTTT. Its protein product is CASSLPPGELFF.